The 13 T cell receptor beta chains presented below share a single source sample, sequenced in a study of blood T cell repertoires in COVID-19. Assay: immunoSEQ multiplex PCR; the TCRdb copy retains only in-frame clones and omits some. Here the sample spans some 450,000 clones, approximately 89% being singletons. Sequenced sample: peripheral blood. All receptors derive from a woman aged 50 to 60 with COVID-19, enrolled during active disease.

A few counts support this clone. The chain employs TRBV30 and TRBJ1-5; no firm D call. Between the trimmed V and J ends, which lost 2 bases and 0 bases, there was a span of 14 bases. The CDR3 runs to 16 residues. Germline assignment: CDR1 GTSNPN and CDR2 SVGIG (reference sequence). For the CDR3, the DNA is TGTGCCTGGAGTCCAGCAGGCCTTAATAGCAATCAGCCCCAGCATTTT. It yields the protein CAWSPAGLNSNQPQHF. Complete variable domain (other parts from reference TRBV30 and TRBJ1-5): SQTIHQWPATLVQPVGSPLSLECTVEGTSNPNLYWYRQAAGRGLQLLFYSVGIGQISSEVPQNLSASRPQDRQFILSSKKLLLSDSGFYLCAWSPAGLNSNQPQHFGDGTRLSIL.

The chain carries TRBV27 and TRBJ1-1; the D is unclear. The CDR3 spans 15 residues. V shed 5 bases and J shed 4 bases, with 17 bases lying between them. Germline CDR1 and CDR2: MNHEY and SMNVEV (reference sequence). This chain's CDR3 is CASSPRYLPGTEAFF. CDR3 DNA sequence: TGTGCCAGCAGTCCCCGCTACCTGCCGGGCACTGAAGCTTTCTTT.

V usage is TRBV3-1 (or the pseudogene TRBV3-2) and J usage is TRBJ1-1; 7 bases map to TRBD1. V lost 6 bases and J lost 1; bases outside the gene matches: 5. Germline-derived CDR1 and CDR2 are LGHDT and YNNKEL (reference sequence). The CDR3 contains 14 residues. This CDR3 is CASRAGTANTEAFF. CDR3 coding DNA: TGTGCCAGCAGGGCCGGGACAGCGAACACTGAAGCTTTCTTT.

This chain connects TRBV24-1 to TRBJ2-2; no definite D call. Per the germline V gene, CDR1 is KGHDR and CDR2 is SFDVKD. The CDR3 has 14 residues. V was shortened by 3 bases and J by 5 bases, with 9 bases between the two germline ends. The CDR3 reads CATSDRGLTGELFF. The CDR3 DNA reads TGTGCCACCAGTGATCGAGGATTGACCGGGGAGCTGTTTTTT.

The V gene is TRBV6-5, the J gene TRBJ2-1, with D perhaps TRBD1 (5 bases). The CDR3 is made up of 14 amino acids. The V end lost 5 bases, the J end lost 9 bases, and 17 bases lay between the germline ends. Looked up from germline, CDR1 is MNHEY and CDR2 is SVGAGI. The CDR3, as DNA: TGTGCCAGCAGTAACCAACAAGGGGCCGGTGAGCAGTTCTTC. Encoded protein: CASSNQQGAGEQFF.

The CDR3 DNA sequence: TGTGCCAGCAGCTTGGAGTATTGGCAGATGGAAGAGACCCAGTACTTC. Amino acid sequence: CASSLEYWQMEETQYF. The chain combines TRBV5-5 with TRBJ2-5; D is undetermined. CDR1 is SGHKS and CDR2 is YYEKEE in the germline V gene (reference sequence). The length of the CDR3 is 16 residues. V dropped 0 bases and J dropped 3 bases, with 15 bases sitting between them. Filled out from reference TRBV5-5 and TRBJ2-5, the complete variable domain reads DAGVTQSPTHLIKTRGQQVTLRCSPISGHKSVSWYQQVLGQGPQFIFQYYEKEERGRGNFPDRFSARQFPNYSSELNVNALLLGDSALYLCASSLEYWQMEETQYFGPGTRLLVL.

V usage is TRBV5-6 and J usage is TRBJ2-3; 8 nucleotides line up with TRBD2. The CDR3 consists of 15 residues. Germline CDR1 and CDR2: SGHDT and YYEEEE. The V gene end was trimmed by 4 bases and the J gene end by 4 bases; junction bases not matched to a gene: 8. In nucleotides, the CDR3 is TGTGCCAGCAGCCTGGAACGGGGGGGATCAGATACGCAGTATTTT. Translating gives CASSLERGGSDTQYF. Drawing the rest from reference TRBV5-6 and TRBJ2-3, the complete variable domain is DAGVTQSPTHLIKTRGQQVTLRCSPKSGHDTVSWYQQALGQGPQFIFQYYEEEERQRGNFPDRFSGHQFPNYSSELNVNALLLGDSALYLCASSLERGGSDTQYFGPGTRLTVL.

The rearrangement links TRBV7-9 to TRBJ1-5; D might be TRBD1 (5 bases). Trimming took 0 bases from V and 7 from J, leaving 7 bases between them. This CDR3 comprises 13 residues. Germline V gene lookup returns CDR1 SEHNR and CDR2 FQNEAQ (reference sequence). The CDR3 coding sequence is TGTGCCAGCAGCTTAGCGGGGGGACAGCCCCAGCATTTT. Amino acids: CASSLAGGQPQHF.

The V and J genes are TRBV6-5 and TRBJ1-1, with no clear D. Germline CDR1 reads MNHEY; CDR2 reads SVGAGI. This CDR3 spans 16 amino acids. The V and J ends lost 2 bases and 5 bases respectively, with 18 bases between them. CDR3 coding DNA: TGTGCCAGCAGTTACAATCCGGGATGGGGAGAAACTGAAGCTTTCTTT. Translation gives CASSYNPGWGETEAFF.

This chain links TRBV11-2 with TRBJ1-6; TRBD1 aligns across 9 bases. The CDR3 extends over 15 amino acids. The germline V gene encodes CDR1 SGHAT and CDR2 FQNNGV. After removal of 5 bases from V and 9 bases from J, the junction contained 8 bases not matched to a gene. CDR3 in amino acids: CASSPGTGKSSPLHF. The CDR3, as DNA: TGTGCCAGCAGCCCCGGGACAGGGAAAAGTTCACCCCTCCACTTT.

A few counts support this clone. This rearrangement joins TRBV6-5 to TRBJ1-2, with 7 bases matching TRBD1. This CDR3 contains 14 residues. After removal of 5 bases from V and 8 bases from J, the junction contained 11 bases not matched to a gene. Germline CDR1 is MNHEY and CDR2 is SVGAGI. The CDR3 loop is CASSIDKGARGYTF. CDR3 in DNA: TGTGCCAGCAGTATAGACAAGGGGGCGCGGGGCTACACCTTC.

The genes are TRBV30 and TRBJ2-3; D is possibly TRBD1 (6 bases). Germline CDR1 is GTSNPN and CDR2 is SVGIG (reference sequence). This CDR3 comprises 15 residues. Trimming took off 2 bases at V and 1 base at J, with 13 bases between the two ends. Written as DNA, the CDR3 is TGTGCCTGGAGTACCGGGACATCTGGCACAGATACGCAGTATTTT. As protein: CAWSTGTSGTDTQYF.

The J gene is TRBJ2-1, the V gene TRBV7-8, with D unclear. The germline CDR1 and CDR2 sequences are SGHVS and FQNEAQ. Trimming took off 2 bases at V and 10 bases at J, with 15 bases between the two ends. The CDR3 has 14 residues. The CDR3 DNA is TGTGCCAGCAGCTTATTACTTACCTCATTCGAGCAGTTCTTC. Protein: CASSLLLTSFEQFF.